The present T cell receptor (beta chain) was sequenced within a study of cytomegalovirus exposure and HLA in healthy donors. Vbeta (60) and Jbeta (13) primers were used in the PCR. Clones were sequenced by immunoSEQ multiplex PCR, and TCRdb holds only the in-frame ones, with some missing. The profile shows approximately 190,000 clones, around 83% of them singletons. CDR1 and CDR2 (germline): SGHRS, YFSETQ. J lost 1 base, V lost 0 bases, and 4 bases had no gene match. The CDR3 covers 15 residues. The sequencing input was PBMCs. The chain links TRBV5-1 to TRBJ2-7; 7 bases line up with TRBD2. The clonotype comes from a man aged 35 to 55 in good health and CMV-seropositive. CDR3 protein: CASSLGVGGSYEQYF. The CDR3 DNA is TGCGCCAGCAGCTTGGGCGTGGGGGGGTCCTACGAGCAGTACTTC.